These 9 T cell receptor beta chains originate from one sample sequenced in a study of blood T cell repertoires in COVID-19. Generated by immunoSEQ multiplex PCR, the TCRdb table keeps only in-frame clones and is missing some. The data show 140,000 or so clones, 84% seen once. Sequencing used peripheral blood. These receptors were taken from a man aged 30-40 years with COVID-19, enrolled during active disease.

The chain combines TRBV2 with TRBJ2-5; no clear D. The ends were cut back, 3 bases at V and 4 bases at J, with 9 bases in the middle. The CDR3 is 13 amino acids. The germline V gene has CDR1 SNHLY and CDR2 FYNNEI. The CDR3 loop reads CASSESFRETQYF. The CDR3 region has the DNA TGTGCCAGCAGTGAGTCCTTCCGAGAGACCCAGTACTTC.

This rearrangement joins TRBV5-5 to TRBJ2-2; the D is unclear. The CDR3 is 16 amino acids. V was pared by 0 bases and J by 5 bases, with 14 bases between. Germline lookup yields CDR1 SGHKS and CDR2 YYEKEE (reference sequence). CDR3 protein: CASSLDPGEITGELFF. CDR3 nucleotides: TGTGCCAGCAGCTTGGATCCGGGTGAAATTACCGGGGAGCTGTTTTTT.

This chain connects TRBV5-6 to TRBJ2-3; 15 bases line up with TRBD2. There are 15 residues in the CDR3. Per germline, CDR1 SGHDT and CDR2 YYEEEE. The J segment lost 5 bases and the V segment lost 4 bases, leaving 2 bases of the junction unmatched. In DNA form, the CDR3 reads TGTGCCAGCAGCAAGGGACTAGCGGGAGGAGATACGCAGTATTTT. This encodes CASSKGLAGGDTQYF.

The V call is TRBV7-2, the J call TRBJ1-1; TRBD1 matches 7 bases. Looked up from germline, CDR1 is SGHTA and CDR2 is FQGNSA. There are 12 residues in the CDR3. Trimming at V came to 3 bases and at J to 7 bases, leaving 2 bases not matched to a gene. The CDR3 spells CASSLDRFEAFF. The CDR3 DNA is TGTGCCAGCAGCTTGGACAGGTTTGAAGCTTTCTTT.

J is TRBJ2-2 and V is TRBV6-2 or TRBV6-3, with 10 bases lining up with TRBD2. Trimming at V came to 4 bases and at J to 2 bases, leaving 10 bases not matched to a gene. Germline assignment: CDR1 MNHEY and CDR2 SVGEGT. There are 18 residues in the CDR3. The CDR3 DNA follows: TGTGCCAGCAGTTTGCTTTCGAGGACTAGCGGAAACACCGGGGAGCTGTTTTTT. Protein sequence: CASSLLSRTSGNTGELFF.

This chain uses TRBV4-1 with TRBJ2-5, with D perhaps TRBD2 (5 bases). Deletions cut 0 bases from V and 2 bases from J, with 16 bases between. There are 17 residues in the CDR3. The germline V gene has CDR1 MGHRA and CDR2 YSYEKL. This chain's CDR3 is CASSQDLVGSLQETQYF. For the CDR3, the DNA is TGCGCCAGCAGCCAAGATCTAGTTGGGAGCTTGCAAGAGACCCAGTACTTC.

The chain couples TRBV2 to TRBJ2-7, with D perhaps TRBD1 (6 bases). V was shortened by 2 bases and J by 5 bases, with 19 bases between the two germline ends. This CDR3 has 16 amino acids. Germline V gene sequence: CDR1 SNHLY, CDR2 FYNNEI. The CDR3 spells CASSERPTRGYHEQYF. The CDR3 DNA reads TGTGCCAGCAGTGAAAGGCCCACTAGGGGGTACCACGAGCAGTACTTC.

V and J are TRBV11-2 and TRBJ2-7; 11 bases agree with TRBD2. Trimming took 5 bases from V and 2 from J; bases not matched to a gene: 5. The CDR3 contains 15 residues. CDR1 is SGHAT and CDR2 is FQNNGV in the germline V gene. The CDR3 nucleotides read TGTGCCAGCAGCCTAGCGGGAGGTGACGCCTACGAGCAGTACTTC. It encodes CASSLAGGDAYEQYF.

In nucleotides, the CDR3 is TGTGCCAGTAGCACAGGGGGCGCGGGGAATGAAAAACTGTTTTTT. This gives the protein CASSTGGAGNEKLFF. This chain links TRBV19 with TRBJ1-4; 9 bases agree with TRBD1. Germline V gene data show CDR1 as LNHDA and CDR2 as SQIVND (reference sequence). The trim removed 6 bases at V and 5 bases at J, leaving 7 bases unmatched. The CDR3 sequence is 15 residues long.